The sequence of this T cell receptor (beta chain) was determined in a study of shared clonotypes between healthy human individuals. The assay was immunoSEQ multiplex PCR, and TCRdb's table has in-frame clones only and misses some. The sample contains about 590,000 clones, less than 97% of which appear only once. Naivety among CD8 cells was defined by CD45RO negativity and positive CCR7 selection, thereby excluding terminally differentiated effector memory CD45RA+ cells. V was clipped by 3 bases and J by 1 base; unmatched bases: 9. CDR3 length equals 17 residues. Germline lookup yields CDR1 MNHEY and CDR2 SMNVEV (reference sequence).

The sequencing input was naive CD8+ T cells sorted from blood. The sequence was collected from a woman aged 30 to 39 in good health. The chain employs TRBV27 and TRBJ1-1; TRBD1 matches 9 bases. CDR3 protein: CASSFTGTGRGNTEAFF. The CDR3 region has the DNA TGTGCCAGCAGTTTTACCGGGACAGGGCGAGGGAACACTGAAGCTTTCTTT.